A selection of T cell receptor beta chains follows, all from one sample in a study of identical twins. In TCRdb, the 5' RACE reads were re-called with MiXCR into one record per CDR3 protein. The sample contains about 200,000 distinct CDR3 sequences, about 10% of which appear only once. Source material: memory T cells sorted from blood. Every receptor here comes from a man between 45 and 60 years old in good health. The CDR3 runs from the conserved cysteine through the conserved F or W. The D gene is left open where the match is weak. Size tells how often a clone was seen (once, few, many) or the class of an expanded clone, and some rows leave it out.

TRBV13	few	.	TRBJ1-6	CASSLDPDGSPLHF	TGTGCCAGCAGCCTCGATCCGGATGGCTCACCCCTCCACTTT
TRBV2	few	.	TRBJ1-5	CASSVRGPQHF	TGTGCCAGCAGCGTAAGGGGGCCCCAGCATTTT
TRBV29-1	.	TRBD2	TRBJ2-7	CSVDAGGHYEQYF	TGCAGCGTTGATGCGGGAGGGCACTACGAGCAGTACTTC
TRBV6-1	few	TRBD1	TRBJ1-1	CASRPNPGQGRTPYEAFF	TGTGCCAGCAGACCTAATCCGGGACAGGGGAGAACCCCCTATGAAGCTTTCTTT
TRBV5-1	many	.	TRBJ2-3	CASSLVGSPQYF	TGCGCCAGCAGCTTGGTTGGCAGTCCGCAGTATTTT
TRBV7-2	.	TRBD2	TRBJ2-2	CASSPSGAGNTGELFF	TGTGCCAGCAGTCCTAGCGGGGCCGGGAACACCGGGGAGCTGTTTTTT
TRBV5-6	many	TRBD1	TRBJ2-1	CASSTGQAPNNEQFF	TGTGCCAGCAGCACCGGACAGGCTCCTAACAATGAGCAGTTCTTC
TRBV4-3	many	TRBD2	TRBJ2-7	CASSPQVAGAYEQYF	TGCGCCAGCAGCCCCCAAGTGGCGGGGGCCTACGAGCAGTACTTC
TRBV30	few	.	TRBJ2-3	CAWQNTDTQYF	TGTGCCTGGCAAAATACCGATACGCAGTATTTT
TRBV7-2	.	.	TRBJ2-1	CASSPTSNHNEQFF	TGTGCCAGCAGCCCTACATCTAATCACAATGAGCAGTTCTTC
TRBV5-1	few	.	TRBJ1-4	CASSLGTHAREKLFF	TGCGCCAGCAGCTTGGGGACGCATGCCCGTGAAAAACTGTTTTTT
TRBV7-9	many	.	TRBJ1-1	CASSLAGGGSSEAFF	TGTGCCAGCAGCTTAGCTGGGGGAGGGAGCTCTGAAGCTTTCTTT
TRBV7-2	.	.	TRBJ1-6	CASSLAWGSPLHF	TGTGCCAGCAGCTTAGCGTGGGGTTCACCCCTCCACTTT
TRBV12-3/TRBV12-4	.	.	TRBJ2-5	CASSPTGRTETQYF	TGTGCCAGCAGTCCGACAGGGAGGACGGAGACCCAGTACTTC
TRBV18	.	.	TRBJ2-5	CASSPLSQGVMSGTQYF	TGTGCCAGCTCACCACTTTCGCAGGGCGTGATGAGCGGTACCCAGTACTTC
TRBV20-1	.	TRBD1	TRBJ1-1	CSASGGEDRADTEAFF	TGCAGTGCGTCAGGGGGTGAGGACAGGGCGGACACTGAAGCTTTCTTT
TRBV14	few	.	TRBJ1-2	CASSQVTAVSNYGYTF	TGTGCCAGCAGCCAAGTTACGGCAGTCTCTAACTATGGCTACACCTTC
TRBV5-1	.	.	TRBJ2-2	CASGTQLNTGELFF	TGCGCCAGCGGGACCCAGCTTAACACCGGGGAGCTGTTTTTT
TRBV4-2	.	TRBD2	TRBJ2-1	CASSHPGTKNEQFF	TGTGCCAGCAGCCACCCCGGGACTAAGAATGAGCAGTTCTTC
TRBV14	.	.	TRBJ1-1	CASSQEGVTEAFF	TGTGCCAGCAGCCAAGAAGGAGTTACTGAAGCTTTCTTT
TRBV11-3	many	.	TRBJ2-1	CASSPAGGNWNEQFF	TGTGCCAGCAGCCCGGCGGGCGGGAATTGGAATGAGCAGTTCTTC
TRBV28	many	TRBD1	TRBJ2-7	CASRTTGTGIDEQYF	TGTGCCAGCAGAACCACCGGGACAGGGATCGACGAGCAGTACTTC
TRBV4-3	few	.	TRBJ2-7	CASSQGVGSYEQYF	TGCGCCAGCAGCCAAGGGGTGGGTTCCTACGAGCAGTACTTC
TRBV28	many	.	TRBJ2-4	CASCRWAEKNIQYF	TGTGCCAGCTGCCGCTGGGCGGAGAAAAACATTCAGTACTTC
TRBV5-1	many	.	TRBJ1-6	CASSLGAGENSPLHF	TGCGCCAGCAGCTTGGGGGCAGGAGAGAATTCACCCCTCCACTTT
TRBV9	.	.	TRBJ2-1	CASSPTRGAGYNEQFF	TGTGCCAGCAGCCCCACCCGAGGGGCGGGCTACAATGAGCAGTTCTTC
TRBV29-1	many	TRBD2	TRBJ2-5	CSAGGAVPQETQYF	TGCAGCGCCGGGGGGGCAGTACCTCAAGAGACCCAGTACTTC
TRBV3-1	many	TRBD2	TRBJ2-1	CASRPTSGVNEQFF	TGTGCCAGCAGGCCCACTAGCGGGGTCAATGAGCAGTTCTTC